This TCR beta chain was identified during a study of blood T cell repertoires in COVID-19. On the study more broadly: The origin of the acute and convalescent COVID-19 samples was the United States, Italy and Spain. Nucleic acid was either cDNA or gDNA, and it came from T cells, B-cell-depleted T cells, or PBMCs.

This table comes from immunoSEQ multiplex PCR, and its TCRdb copy is limited to in-frame clones, with some not included. The sample records about 89,000 clones, more than 65% being singletons. V gave up 2 bases and J gave up 4 bases; unmatched junction bases: 5. The CDR3 is 15 amino acids. Germline values: CDR1 SGHTA, CDR2 FQGTGA. Seattle-derived patients entered the study during active infection and were followed longitudinally. This chain connects TRBV7-3 to TRBJ2-3; 8 bases agree with TRBD1. Material: peripheral blood. The sequence came from a man between 70 and 80 years old with COVID-19, enrolled during active disease. CDR3 residues: CASSLGQGFADTQYF. The CDR3 DNA sequence: TGTGCCAGCAGCTTAGGACAGGGATTTGCAGATACGCAGTATTTT.